This TCR beta chain was captured in a study of blood T cells in healthy people across ages. Caucasian, healthy and from Russia, the donors were aged between roughly 6 and 100. This clonotype was recorded at least ten times. A second PCR of 7 to 11 cycles used a sample-barcoded 5' primer and a J-beta primer mix. MiXCR, applied by TCRdb to the 5' RACE reads, yields one record per CDR3 protein. The sample records about 380,000 distinct CDR3 sequences, 50% to 60% being singletons. V dropped 0 bases and J dropped 5 bases, with 0 bases sitting between them. Germline lookup yields CDR1 SGHTA and CDR2 FQGNSA. The CDR3 spans 11 residues.

This TCR was recovered from a man in his 60s in good health. Sample: blood. This chain joins TRBV7-2 and TRBJ2-3; D not resolved. This chain's CDR3 is CASSLADTQYF. CDR3 bases: TGTGCCAGCAGCTTAGCAGATACGCAGTATTTT.